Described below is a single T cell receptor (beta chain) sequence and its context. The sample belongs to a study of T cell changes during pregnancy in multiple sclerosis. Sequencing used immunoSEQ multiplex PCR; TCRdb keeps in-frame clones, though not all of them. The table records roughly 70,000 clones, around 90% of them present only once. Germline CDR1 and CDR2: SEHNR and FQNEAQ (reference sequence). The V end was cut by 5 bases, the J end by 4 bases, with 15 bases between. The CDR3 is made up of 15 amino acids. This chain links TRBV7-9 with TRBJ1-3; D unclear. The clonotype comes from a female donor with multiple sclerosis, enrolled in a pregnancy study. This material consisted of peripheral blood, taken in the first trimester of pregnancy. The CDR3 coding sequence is TGTGCCAGCAGCCCACAGACCGGGATCGGAAACACCATATATTTT. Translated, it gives CASSPQTGIGNTIYF.